These T cell receptor beta chains were read from a single sample in a study of CD8 T cells in Susac syndrome. TCRdb re-analysed the immunoSEQ multiplex PCR reads in MiXCR, keeping a single row per CDR3 protein. The table records some 200,000 distinct CDR3 sequences, roughly 90% of them present only once. The specimen was CD8+ T cells from PBMCs. Receptors originate from a human donor with multiple sclerosis. Both conserved end residues are part of each CDR3. A D gene is named only where the DNA matches it firmly. Size values are once, few and many counts, or a class for expanded clones, and some rows have none.

TRBV4-2,-,13,TRBJ2-7,-,CASSQVVNHEQYF,TGTGCCAGCAGCCAAGTAGTTAACCACGAGCAGTACTTC
TRBV9,TRBD2,16,TRBJ2-1,-,CASSPHLAGVYNEQFF,TGTGCCAGCAGCCCCCACCTGGCGGGAGTTTACAATGAGCAGTTCTTC
TRBV13,-,14,TRBJ1-1,few,CASSLGVSNTEAFF,TGTGCCAGCAGTCTGGGGGTGTCGAACACTGAAGCTTTCTTT
TRBV7-9,TRBD1,13,TRBJ1-1,-,CASTGDSHFEAFF,TGTGCCAGCACCGGGGACAGCCACTTTGAAGCTTTCTTT
TRBV13,TRBD1,15,TRBJ1-6,-,CASSFRGQPNSPLHF,TGTGCCAGCAGCTTCAGGGGGCAACCAAATTCACCCCTCCACTTT
TRBV19,TRBD2,17,TRBJ2-7,once,CASSFPTSGGTSYEQYF,TGTGCCAGTTCCTTCCCGACTAGCGGGGGGACCAGCTACGAGCAGTACTTC
TRBV9,-,14,TRBJ1-1,-,CASSARTGGTEAFF,TGTGCCAGCAGCGCAAGGACGGGGGGCACTGAAGCTTTCTTT
TRBV12-3/TRBV12-4,TRBD1,15,TRBJ1-5,-,CASSLRTGLQGPQHF,TGTGCCAGCAGCCTACGGACAGGGCTTCAAGGACCCCAGCATTTT
TRBV6-5,-,14,TRBJ2-1,-,CASSWTVNLNEQFF,TGTGCCAGCAGTTGGACAGTAAACCTCAATGAGCAGTTCTTC
TRBV12-3/TRBV12-4,-,13,TRBJ1-1,-,CASSFRHNTEAFF,TGTGCCAGCAGTTTCCGCCATAACACTGAAGCTTTCTTT
TRBV18,-,15,TRBJ1-4,-,CASSPYQQLNEKLFF,TGTGCCAGCTCACCCTATCAACAGCTAAATGAAAAACTGTTTTTT
TRBV2,-,16,TRBJ1-4,-,CASNGRGGATNEKLFF,TGTGCCAGCAATGGCCGAGGGGGAGCAACTAATGAAAAACTGTTTTTT
TRBV29-1,-,14,TRBJ1-1,-,CSVDLSRSGTEAFF,TGCAGCGTTGACCTTTCTCGGTCCGGGACTGAAGCTTTCTTT
TRBV15,-,16,TRBJ2-7,-,CATSRVGVMGTYEQYF,TGTGCCACCAGCAGAGTGGGGGTGATGGGGACCTACGAGCAGTACTTC
TRBV28,TRBD2,13,TRBJ2-7,-,CASSLVLAGEQYF,TGTGCCAGCAGTTTAGTCCTAGCGGGGGAGCAGTACTTC
TRBV7-9,TRBD2,17,TRBJ2-1,-,CASSLLGGTPQGNEQFF,TGTGCCAGCAGCTTATTGGGGGGGACCCCACAAGGTAATGAGCAGTTCTTC
TRBV7-8,-,13,TRBJ2-4,-,CASSSGGQDIQYF,TGTGCCAGCAGCTCAGGCGGCCAGGACATTCAGTACTTC